Listed below are T cell receptor beta chains from one sample, sequenced in a study of early T cells in non-severe SARS-CoV-2 infection. TCRdb fed the 5' RACE reads into MiXCR, producing one record per CDR3 protein. The table lists about 35,000 distinct CDR3 sequences, less than 6.5% of them singletons. The sequencing sample was made of whole blood. These receptors all stem from an adult who was a healthcare worker with PCR-confirmed SARS-CoV-2 infection or an uninfected control (not recorded which). The CDR3 runs from the conserved cysteine through the conserved F or W. D genes are given only for firm matches. Clone size appears in some rows only: once, few, many, or a class for an expanded clone.

size: many; J: TRBJ1-5; D: -; V: TRBV6-6; CDR3: CASSYPGGNQPQHF; DNA: TGTGCCAGCAGTTATCCTGGGGGCAATCAGCCCCAGCATTTT
size: many; J: TRBJ1-1; D: -; V: TRBV19; CDR3: CASSRQVYTEAFF; DNA: TGTGCCAGTAGTAGACAGGTATACACTGAAGCTTTCTTT
size: many; J: TRBJ1-6; D: TRBD1; V: TRBV11-1; CDR3: CASSTGTGLPISPLHF; DNA: TGTGCCAGCAGCACCGGGACAGGACTTCCAATATCACCCCTCCACTTT
size: many; J: TRBJ1-4; D: -; V: TRBV29-1; CDR3: CSVVAGYEKLFF; DNA: TGCAGCGTTGTGGCAGGGTATGAAAAACTGTTTTTT
size: many; J: TRBJ1-1; D: -; V: TRBV12-3/TRBV12-4; CDR3: CASSQGSSARLSEAFF; DNA: TGTGCCAGCAGCCAAGGGTCCTCCGCACGCCTGTCCGAAGCTTTCTTT
size: many; J: TRBJ2-7; D: -; V: TRBV12-3/TRBV12-4; CDR3: CASSFGQVNYEQYF; DNA: TGTGCCAGCAGTTTCGGGCAGGTCAACTACGAGCAGTACTTC
size: many; J: TRBJ1-2; D: -; V: TRBV6-1; CDR3: CASSGVGQSVYGYTF; DNA: TGTGCCAGCAGTGGAGTTGGACAGAGTGTCTATGGCTACACCTTC
size: few; J: TRBJ2-1; D: TRBD1; V: TRBV6-1; CDR3: CASRDSQGTPYNEQFF; DNA: TGTGCCAGCAGAGACTCACAGGGGACCCCGTACAATGAGCAGTTCTTC
size: many; J: TRBJ2-7; D: -; V: TRBV30; CDR3: CASDDRALPYEQYF; DNA: TGTGCCTCGGATGACCGGGCCCTCCCCTACGAGCAGTACTTC
size: -; J: TRBJ1-1; D: -; V: TRBV7-9; CDR3: CASSHIDTEAFF; DNA: TGTGCCAGCAGTCACATCGACACTGAAGCTTTCTTT
size: many; J: TRBJ2-1; D: TRBD2; V: TRBV2; CDR3: CASSEGLARFF; DNA: TGTGCCAGCAGTGAGGGACTAGCGCGGTTCTTC